This T cell receptor beta chain appears in the sequencing data of a study of technical replicates of blood from a handful of donors. Method: immunoSEQ multiplex PCR; TCRdb's copy keeps in-frame clones and lacks some. The table lists about 83,000 clones, around 96% of them singletons, with around 0.23% in the top ten. Germline CDR1 and CDR2: SQVTM and ANQGSEA. Trimming took off 4 bases at V and 2 bases at J, with 11 bases between the two ends. This CDR3 comprises 14 residues. The J gene is TRBJ1-4, the V gene TRBV29-1; D might be TRBD1 (6 bases). Material: T cells isolated from PBMCs. The clonotype comes from a human donor in good health. This CDR3 is CSVVDTGTNEKLFF. The DNA for the CDR3 is TGCAGCGTTGTTGATACAGGGACTAATGAAAAACTGTTTTTT.